The rows below give T cell receptor beta chains drawn from one sample of a study of blood T cell repertoires in COVID-19. Sequencing used immunoSEQ multiplex PCR; TCRdb keeps in-frame clones, though not all of them. The sample yields some 300,000 clones, roughly nine tenths seen once. The material sequenced was PBMCs or T cells enriched from blood (not recorded which). The origin of the receptors is a woman aged 50 to 60 who had been exposed to COVID-19. CDR3s leave out the opening cysteine and the closing phenylalanine or tryptophan. A D gene is named only where the DNA matches it firmly.

TRBV10-3	TRBJ1-1	NA	AISESWSGTENTEAF
TRBV19	TRBJ2-2	NA	ATTILGGTGELF
TRBV7-9	TRBJ1-3	NA	ASSGRQATNTIY
TRBV6-1	TRBJ1-1	TRBD1	ASSEAQGSTEAF
TRBV5-6	TRBJ1-2	TRBD1	ASSSTATGSYGYT
TRBV28	TRBJ2-2	NA	ASSLEAGGGNTGELF
TRBV28	TRBJ2-3	NA	ASSGWGVDTQY
TRBV19	TRBJ1-4	TRBD1	ASSDVQGAKLF
TRBV4-2	TRBJ1-3	NA	ASSQDPAAIISGNTIY
TRBV11-3	TRBJ2-1	NA	ASSLSLSGSNEQF
TRBV5-1	TRBJ2-1	TRBD2	ASIPGGSSYNEQF
TRBV7-6	TRBJ2-3	TRBD2	ASSLRGLAGTTDTQY
TRBV27	TRBJ2-7	NA	ASRKRLAGIRDKSYEQY
TRBV13	TRBJ2-7	NA	ASSLGAGAYEQY
TRBV3-1/TRBV3-2	TRBJ2-7	TRBD1	ASSQPGQGAYEQY
TRBV7-9	TRBJ1-3	NA	ASSLSLEEDSSGNTIY
TRBV12-3/TRBV12-4	TRBJ1-2	TRBD1	ASSLGTGDGNT
TRBV27	TRBJ1-2	TRBD1	ASSGQVPNYGYT
TRBV9	TRBJ2-1	TRBD2	ASSFGTSGDEQF
TRBV30	TRBJ1-1	TRBD1	AWNSGQIMNTEAF
TRBV5-4	TRBJ2-1	NA	ASSPAPRAAAHEQF
TRBV6-5	TRBJ1-4	TRBD1	ASSYGSPGQGDWLF
TRBV10-2	TRBJ1-2	TRBD1	ASSESQGTGTNYGYT
TRBV24-1	TRBJ1-1	NA	ATCREEVNTEAF
TRBV11-3	TRBJ2-3	NA	ASSLGADTDTQY
TRBV28	TRBJ1-1	NA	ASSLKQQMNTEAF